The 30 T cell receptor beta chains below all came from one sample that was sequenced in a study of cytomegalovirus exposure and HLA in healthy donors. The protocol was immunoSEQ multiplex PCR, while the TCRdb copy is restricted to in-frame clones and leaves out a portion. In the table there are about 130,000 clones, around 80% of which are singletons. Sequenced: PBMCs. Source of these receptors: a man under 40 in good health and CMV-seropositive.

The chain has TRBV18 and TRBJ1-4, with D maybe TRBD1 (6 bases). This CDR3 contains 15 residues. V lost 2 bases and J 3 bases, leaving 10 bases between the germline ends. Germline lookup yields CDR1 KGHSH and CDR2 LQKENI. As DNA, the CDR3 is TGTGCCAGCTCACCAGGGGGCGCGGCTAATGAAAAACTGTTTTTT. It encodes CASSPGGAANEKLFF.

The chain carries TRBV28 and TRBJ2-1; tentatively, D is TRBD1 (6 bases). CDR3 size: 14 residues. Germline lookup yields CDR1 MDHEN and CDR2 SYDVKM. V lost 5 bases and J 4 bases, leaving 12 bases between the germline ends. The CDR3 DNA reads as TGTGCCAGCAGTCCCGGGGACAAGTACAATGAGCAGTTCTTC. The encoded protein is CASSPGDKYNEQFF.

The chain recombines TRBV18 with TRBJ2-5; possibly TRBD1 for D (6 bases). Germline-derived CDR1 and CDR2 are KGHSH and LQKENI. Trimming took off 3 bases at V and 5 bases at J, with 16 bases between the two ends. The CDR3 runs 15 residues. The CDR3 loop is CASSPSGYRVETQYF. In nucleotides, the CDR3 is TGTGCCAGCTCACCCTCCGGTTACAGGGTGGAGACCCAGTACTTC. Variable domain in full (rest from reference TRBV18 and TRBJ2-5): NAGVMQNPRHLVRRRGQEARLRCSPMKGHSHVYWYRQLPEEGLKFMVYLQKENIIDESGMPKERFSAEFPKEGPSILRIQQVVRGDSAAYFCASSPSGYRVETQYFGPGTRLLVL.

V is TRBV5-6 and J is TRBJ2-5, with D possibly TRBD1 on 5 matching bases. CDR1 is SGHDT, CDR2 YYEEEE, per germline. The V and J ends lost 2 bases and 5 bases respectively, with 19 bases between them. The CDR3 is 16 residues long. In nucleotides, the CDR3 is TGTGCCAGCAGCTTTTTTGACAGTCCAGGACGGGAGACCCAGTACTTC. Its translation is CASSFFDSPGRETQYF. The whole variable domain, remainder taken from reference TRBV5-6 and TRBJ2-5, is DAGVTQSPTHLIKTRGQQVTLRCSPKSGHDTVSWYQQALGQGPQFIFQYYEEEERQRGNFPDRFSGHQFPNYSSELNVNALLLGDSALYLCASSFFDSPGRETQYFGPGTRLLVL.

This clone has more than one count but fewer than ten. V usage is TRBV10-1 and J usage is TRBJ1-1; 9 bases are shared with TRBD1. Germline CDR1 reads WNHNN; CDR2 reads SYGVQD (reference sequence). The CDR3 extends over 17 amino acids. Trimming removed 0 bases from V and 9 bases from J; junction bases left unmatched: 14. For the CDR3, the DNA is TGCGCCAGCAGTGAGTCTACCCCGGACAGGGGAAGAAGAAAAGCTTTCTTT. Translation gives CASSESTPDRGRRKAFF.

This clone is a singleton in its sample. The J gene is TRBJ2-7, the V gene TRBV9; 14 nucleotides line up with TRBD2. V lost 3 bases and J lost 7; bases outside the gene matches: 6. The germline gives CDR1 SGDLS, CDR2 YYNGEE. This CDR3 is built from 15 residues. CDR3 region: CASSGLAGGPLEQYF. The CDR3 DNA sequence: TGTGCCAGCAGCGGACTAGCGGGAGGGCCGTTGGAGCAGTACTTC.

The chain has TRBV13 and TRBJ2-5, with D perhaps matching TRBD2 (5 bases). CDR3 length: 13 amino acids. The germline V and J ends were trimmed by 6 bases and 7 bases, with 15 bases remaining between them. CDR1 is PRHDT, CDR2 FYEKMQ, per germline (reference sequence). This CDR3 is CASRQAGRGTQYF. For the CDR3, the DNA is TGTGCCAGCAGGCAGGCAGGCCGGGGGACCCAGTACTTC. Complete variable domain (other parts from reference TRBV13 and TRBJ2-5): AAGVIQSPRHLIKEKRETATLKCYPIPRHDTVYWYQQGPGQDPQFLISFYEKMQSDKGSIPDRFSAQQFSDYHSELNMSSLELGDSALYFCASRQAGRGTQYFGPGTRLLVL.

As to this clone: Other DNA sequences in the sample encode the same CDR3. The chain joins TRBV18 to TRBJ1-1; no clear D gene. This CDR3 comprises 12 residues. V lost 5 bases and J 4 bases, leaving 8 bases between the germline ends. Germline-derived CDR1 and CDR2 are KGHSH and LQKENI. The CDR3 coding sequence is TGTGCCAGCTCAAGGGAGGGCACTGAAGCTTTCTTT. It codes for CASSREGTEAFF.

In DNA form, the CDR3 reads TGTGCCAGCAGCTTGGAGGGAAGCGGAGATACGCAGTATTTT. Protein sequence: CASSLEGSGDTQYF. The chain joins TRBV5-4 to TRBJ2-3, with D perhaps matching TRBD2 (5 bases). CDR3 length: 14 amino acids. V was clipped by 0 bases and J by 5 bases, with 10 bases between them. Germline assignment: CDR1 SGHNT and CDR2 YYREEE (reference sequence).

This chain links TRBV7-2 with TRBJ2-5; 8 nucleotides align to TRBD2. CDR3 length: 15 residues. V was clipped by 4 bases and J by 3 bases; unmatched bases: 7. Germline CDR1 reads SGHTA; CDR2 reads FQGNSA. CDR3 loop: CASSSVATSEETQYF. The CDR3, as DNA: TGTGCCAGCAGCTCAGTGGCGACTAGCGAAGAGACCCAGTACTTC.

This sequence joins TRBV5-1 and TRBJ1-1; D perhaps matches TRBD1 (6 bases). Looked up from germline, CDR1 is SGHRS and CDR2 is YFSETQ. Trimming took off 9 bases at V and 3 bases at J, with 18 bases between the two ends. This CDR3 is 14 amino acids long. The CDR3 is CATALDSRDTEAFF. DNA of the CDR3: TGCGCCACCGCATTGGACAGCCGGGACACTGAAGCTTTCTTT.

The chain has TRBV25-1 and TRBJ1-5, with a tentative D call TRBD1 (5 bases). The CDR3 has 14 residues. Germline loops: CDR1 MGHDK, CDR2 SYGVNS. V was clipped by 4 bases and J by 6 bases, with 13 bases between them. The CDR3 DNA sequence: TGTGCCAGCAGTGTCAGGGAGGCGGGTCAGCCCCAGCATTTT. It is translated as CASSVREAGQPQHF.

The J gene is TRBJ1-1, the V gene TRBV30, with 7 bases lining up with TRBD1. V shed 3 bases, J shed 1 base, and the junction held 2 bases outside the gene matches. Germline values: CDR1 GTSNPN, CDR2 SVGIG (reference sequence). The CDR3 loop spans 13 amino acids. Here the CDR3 reads CAWRRQGNTEAFF. CDR3 nucleotides: TGTGCCTGGAGGCGACAGGGGAACACTGAAGCTTTCTTT.

The chain couples TRBV6-5 to TRBJ1-2; no firm D call. Trimming pared 2 bases from V and 8 bases from J, leaving 12 bases between. Germline CDR1 reads MNHEY; CDR2 reads SVGAGI. CDR3 length: 13 residues. The CDR3 loop reads CASSYGAAGGYTF. The CDR3 nucleotides read TGTGCCAGCAGTTACGGTGCCGCGGGGGGCTACACCTTC.

The gene calls are TRBV9 and TRBJ1-1; 8 bases agree with TRBD1. V lost 2 bases, J lost 1 base, and 1 base stayed unmatched. The CDR3 consists of 14 residues. CDR1 and CDR2 from the germline V gene are SGDLS and YYNGEE. CDR3 nucleotides: TGTGCCAGCAGCGTTGGACAGGGGAACACTGAAGCTTTCTTT. It translates to CASSVGQGNTEAFF.

In nucleotides, the CDR3 is TGTGCCAGCAGCCAGCGGTTGGCCTCCTACAATGAGCAGTTCTTC. This gives the protein CASSQRLASYNEQFF. V and J are TRBV7-3 and TRBJ2-1; maybe TRBD2 (5 bases). CDR3 size: 15 residues. Germline CDR1 SGHTA, CDR2 FQGTGA. The ends were cut back, 5 bases at V and 0 bases at J, with 11 bases in the middle.

V gene TRBV10-3 combines with J gene TRBJ1-4; perhaps TRBD1 as D (5 bases). The ends were cut back, 3 bases at V and 8 bases at J, with 13 bases in the middle. The CDR3 is 14 residues long. The germline gives CDR1 ENHRY, CDR2 SYGVKD. CDR3 bases: TGTGCCATCAGTGACGGGCAGGGTAGGGAAAAACTGTTTTTT. Protein product: CAISDGQGREKLFF.

The chain carries TRBV7-9 and TRBJ2-1; 15 positions match TRBD2. CDR1 is SEHNR and CDR2 is FQNEAQ in the germline V gene (reference sequence). Trimming cost V 2 bases and J 3 bases; bases outside gene matches: 5. The CDR3 has 18 residues. The CDR3 here is CASSLQGLAGGVYNEQFF. In DNA, the CDR3 is TGTGCCAGCAGCTTACAAGGACTAGCGGGGGGGGTCTACAATGAGCAGTTCTTC.

This chain uses TRBV5-1 with TRBJ2-7; 9 bases match TRBD1. The V gene's germline CDR1 is SGHRS and CDR2 YFSETQ. The CDR3 consists of 13 residues. The trim removed 4 bases at V and 9 bases at J, leaving 8 bases unmatched. Written as DNA, the CDR3 is TGCGCCAGCAGCCTCGGGACAGGGATGGGGCAGTACTTC. Its protein product is CASSLGTGMGQYF. Based on the CDR3 plus reference TRBV5-1 and TRBJ2-7, the full variable domain is KAGVTQTPRYLIKTRGQQVTLSCSPISGHRSVSWYQQTPGQGLQFLFEYFSETQRNKGNFPGRFSGRQFSNSRSEMNVSTLELGDSALYLCASSLGTGMGQYFGPGTRLTVT.

The genes are TRBV6-4 and TRBJ1-1; D perhaps matches TRBD1 (5 bases). The CDR3 runs to 13 residues. With 3 bases removed from V and 2 bases from J, the gap between germline ends came to 7 bases. Germline assignment: CDR1 MRHNA and CDR2 SNTAGT. Here the CDR3 DNA reads TGTGCCAGCAGTGAACAGGAAAACACTGAAGCTTTCTTT. Its translation: CASSEQENTEAFF.

This clone was counted a few times. The CDR3 region is CASSGVSGGTYEQYF. The CDR3 nucleotides read TGTGCCAGCAGTGGAGTTAGCGGGGGTACCTACGAGCAGTACTTC. The chain combines TRBV2 with TRBJ2-7; the match to TRBD2 covers 9 bases. This CDR3 contains 15 residues. The V gene end was trimmed by 4 bases and the J gene end by 2 bases; junction bases not matched to a gene: 6. Germline CDR1 reads SNHLY; CDR2 reads FYNNEI.

The chain has TRBV6-4 and TRBJ1-1; 7 bases are shared with TRBD1. The CDR3 has 14 residues. V lost 2 bases and J lost 4; bases outside the gene matches: 4. The V gene's germline CDR1 is MRHNA and CDR2 SNTAGT. The CDR3 loop is CASSDQQGSTEAFF. The CDR3 DNA reads TGTGCCAGCAGTGACCAACAGGGGAGCACTGAAGCTTTCTTT.

The CDR3, as DNA: TGTGCCAGCAGTTTCGCTGGGGCCAACGTCCTGACTTTC. This codes for CASSFAGANVLTF. The V call is TRBV25-1, the J call TRBJ2-6; D is uncertain. V gave up 5 bases and J gave up 2 bases, with 4 bases separating them. The CDR3 is made up of 13 amino acids. CDR1 and CDR2 (germline): MGHDK, SYGVNS.

CDR3 residues: CASSQARGTLHEQYF. The CDR3 bases are TGCGCCAGCAGCCAAGCCAGGGGCACCCTCCACGAGCAGTACTTC. The chain recombines TRBV4-3 with TRBJ2-7; tentative D call: TRBD1 (6 bases). This CDR3 has 15 amino acids. Germline CDR1 is LGHNA and CDR2 is YSLEER. The germline V and J ends were trimmed by 1 base and 5 bases, with 15 bases remaining between them.

This chain links TRBV6-1 with TRBJ1-4, with no clear D. Germline V gives CDR1 MNHNS, CDR2 SASEGT. The length of the CDR3 is 14 residues. The ends were cut back, 4 bases at V and 5 bases at J, with 11 bases in the middle. CDR3 sequence: CASSAVTGNEKLFF. CDR3 in DNA: TGTGCCAGCAGTGCTGTCACGGGAAATGAAAAACTGTTTTTT.

J is TRBJ1-2 and V is TRBV6-1, with D possibly being TRBD1 (5 bases). Germline V gene lookup returns CDR1 MNHNS and CDR2 SASEGT. V was shortened by 7 bases and J by 1 base, with 10 bases between the two germline ends. The CDR3 sequence is 13 residues long. The CDR3 coding sequence is TGTGCCAGCAAGTTGGACAATAACTATGGCTACACCTTC. Its protein is CASKLDNNYGYTF.

This clone occurred once. The genes are TRBV11-1 and TRBJ2-7; TRBD1 is a possible D gene (7 bases). CDR1 and CDR2 (germline): SGHAT, FQDESV (reference sequence). The CDR3 consists of 15 residues. The ends were cut back, 5 bases at V and 6 bases at J, with 20 bases in the middle. The DNA for the CDR3 is TGTGCCAGCAGCCTACTCCAGGGGGGCGCGAGCGAGCAGTACTTC. Protein: CASSLLQGGASEQYF.

The J gene is TRBJ2-3, the V gene TRBV9; 9 positions agree with TRBD2. Looked up from germline, CDR1 is SGDLS and CDR2 is YYNGEE. The CDR3 sequence is 14 residues long. With V trimmed by 2 bases and J by 3 bases, 1 base remained unmatched. Here the CDR3 reads CASSVGLATDTQYF. In DNA, the CDR3 is TGTGCCAGCAGCGTGGGACTAGCAACAGATACGCAGTATTTT. The complete variable domain, with remaining parts taken from reference TRBV9 and TRBJ2-3, reads DSGVTQTPKHLITATGQRVTLRCSPRSGDLSVYWYQQSLDQGLQFLIQYYNGEERAKGNILERFSAQQFPDLHSELNLSSLELGDSALYFCASSVGLATDTQYFGPGTRLTVL.

This clone appeared a few times. The chain recombines TRBV6-5 with TRBJ2-7; 7 nucleotides match TRBD2. The CDR3 totals 15 residues. V dropped 0 bases and J dropped 3; count of bases not matched to a gene: 5. In germline, CDR1 is MNHEY, CDR2 SVGAGI. The CDR3 sequence is CASSYSLADIYEQYF. The CDR3 DNA reads TGTGCCAGCAGTTACTCCCTAGCGGACATCTACGAGCAGTACTTC.

This clone showed up just once. The chain couples TRBV28 to TRBJ2-7, with 8 bases aligning to TRBD1. CDR3 length equals 13 residues. Germline V gives CDR1 MDHEN, CDR2 SYDVKM. J was trimmed by 2 bases and V by 7 bases; bases with no gene match: 4. The CDR3 sequence is CASKQGDPYEQYF. The CDR3 nucleotides read TGTGCCAGCAAACAGGGGGATCCCTACGAGCAGTACTTC. The full variable domain, rest sourced from reference TRBV28 and TRBJ2-7, is DVKVTQSSRYLVKRTGEKVFLECVQDMDHENMFWYRQDPGLGLRLIYFSYDVKMKEKGDIPEGYSVSREKKERFSLILESASTNQTSMYLCASKQGDPYEQYFGPGTRLTVT.